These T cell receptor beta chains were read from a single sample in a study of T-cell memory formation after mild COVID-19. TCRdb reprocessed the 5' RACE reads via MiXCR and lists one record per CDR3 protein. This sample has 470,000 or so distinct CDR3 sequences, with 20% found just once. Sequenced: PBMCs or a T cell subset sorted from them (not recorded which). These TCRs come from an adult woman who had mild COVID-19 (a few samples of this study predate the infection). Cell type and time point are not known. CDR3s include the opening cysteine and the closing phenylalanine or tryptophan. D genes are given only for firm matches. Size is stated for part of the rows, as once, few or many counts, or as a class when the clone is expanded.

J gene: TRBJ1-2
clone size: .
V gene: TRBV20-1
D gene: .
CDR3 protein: CSANDVVYYGYTF
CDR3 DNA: TGCAGTGCTAACGACGTGGTGTACTATGGCTACACCTTC

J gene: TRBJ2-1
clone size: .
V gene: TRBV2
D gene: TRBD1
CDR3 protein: CAVQGQPYNEQFF
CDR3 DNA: TGTGCCGTGCAGGGACAGCCCTACAATGAGCAGTTCTTC

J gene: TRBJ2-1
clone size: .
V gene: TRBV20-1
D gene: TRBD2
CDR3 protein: CSAGLSGTGSYNEQFF
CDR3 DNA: TGCAGTGCTGGCCTAAGCGGGACCGGCTCCTACAATGAGCAGTTCTTC

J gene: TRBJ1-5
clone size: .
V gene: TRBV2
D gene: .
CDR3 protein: CASSWLAGVGENQPQHF
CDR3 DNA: TGTGCCAGCAGTTGGTTGGCGGGGGTAGGTGAAAATCAGCCCCAGCATTTT

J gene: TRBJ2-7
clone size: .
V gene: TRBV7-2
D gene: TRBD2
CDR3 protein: CASSPPAGGREQYF
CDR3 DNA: TGTGCCAGCAGCCCCCCTGCGGGAGGTCGGGAGCAGTACTTC

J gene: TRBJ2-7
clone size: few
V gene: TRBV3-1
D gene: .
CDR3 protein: CASSQVNEQYF
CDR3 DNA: TGTGCCAGCAGCCAAGTCAACGAGCAGTACTTC

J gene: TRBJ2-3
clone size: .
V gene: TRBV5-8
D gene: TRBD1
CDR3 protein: CASSRRGLYIDTQYF
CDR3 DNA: TGTGCCAGCAGCCGTAGGGGGCTGTATATAGATACGCAGTATTTT

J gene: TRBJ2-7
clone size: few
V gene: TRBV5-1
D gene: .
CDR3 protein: CASSSYPSEQYF
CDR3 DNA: TGCGCCAGCAGCTCCTATCCGTCCGAGCAGTACTTC

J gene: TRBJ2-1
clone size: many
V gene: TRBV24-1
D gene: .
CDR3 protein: CATSGPGRWDEQFF
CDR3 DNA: TGTGCCACCAGCGGCCCGGGTCGATGGGATGAGCAGTTCTTC

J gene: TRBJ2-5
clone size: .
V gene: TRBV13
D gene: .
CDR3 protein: CASSARPGQGQETQYF
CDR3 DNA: TGTGCCAGCAGCGCGCGACCAGGACAAGGACAAGAGACCCAGTACTTC

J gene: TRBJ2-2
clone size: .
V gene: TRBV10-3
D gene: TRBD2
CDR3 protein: CAIRVGLGTGELFF
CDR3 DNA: TGTGCCATCAGAGTCGGACTAGGCACCGGGGAGCTGTTTTTT

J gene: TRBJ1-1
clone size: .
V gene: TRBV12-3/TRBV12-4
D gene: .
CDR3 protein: CASSYSGVKDTEAFF
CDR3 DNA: TGTGCCAGCAGTTATAGCGGGGTAAAAGACACTGAAGCTTTCTTT

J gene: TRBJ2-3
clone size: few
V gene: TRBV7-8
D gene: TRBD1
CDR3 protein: CASSLGQGFPTDTQYF
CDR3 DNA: TGTGCCAGCAGCTTAGGACAGGGGTTTCCCACAGATACGCAGTATTTT

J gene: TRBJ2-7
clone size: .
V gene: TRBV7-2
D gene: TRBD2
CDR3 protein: CASTVFSGSYEQYF
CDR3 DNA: TGTGCCAGCACCGTATTTAGCGGGAGCTACGAGCAGTACTTC

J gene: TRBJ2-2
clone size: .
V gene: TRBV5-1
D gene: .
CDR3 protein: CASSLAGQISTGELFF
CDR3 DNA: TGCGCCAGCAGCTTGGCCGGGCAGATCTCCACCGGGGAGCTGTTTTTT

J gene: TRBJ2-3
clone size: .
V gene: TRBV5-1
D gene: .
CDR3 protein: CASSLDLRTDTQYF
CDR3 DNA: TGCGCCAGCAGCTTGGATTTGCGCACAGATACGCAGTATTTT

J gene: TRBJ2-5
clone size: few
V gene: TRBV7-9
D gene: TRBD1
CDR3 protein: CASSIRGRETQYF
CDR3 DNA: TGTGCCAGCAGCATCAGGGGGCGAGAGACCCAGTACTTC

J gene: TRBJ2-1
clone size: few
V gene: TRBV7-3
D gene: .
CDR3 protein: CASSLMGEQFF
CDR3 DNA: TGTGCCAGCAGCTTAATGGGTGAGCAGTTCTTC

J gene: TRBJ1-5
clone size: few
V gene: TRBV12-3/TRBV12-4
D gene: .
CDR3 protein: CASSLRGFSNQPQHF
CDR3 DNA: TGTGCCAGCAGTTTGAGGGGATTTAGCAATCAGCCCCAGCATTTT

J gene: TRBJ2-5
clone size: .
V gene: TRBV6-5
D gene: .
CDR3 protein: CASRPPMGTQYF
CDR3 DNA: TGTGCCAGCAGACCGCCAATGGGGACCCAGTACTTC

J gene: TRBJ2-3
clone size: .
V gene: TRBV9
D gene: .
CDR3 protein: CASSPPRDWSTDTQYF
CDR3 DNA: TGTGCCAGCAGCCCACCCCGAGACTGGAGCACAGATACGCAGTATTTT

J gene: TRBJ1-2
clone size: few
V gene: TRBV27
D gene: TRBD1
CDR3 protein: CASSRQGIYGYTF
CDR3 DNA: TGTGCCAGCAGTAGACAGGGGATCTATGGCTACACCTTC

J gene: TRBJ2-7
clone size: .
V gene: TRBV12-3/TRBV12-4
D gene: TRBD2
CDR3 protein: CASTPGEGAYEQYF
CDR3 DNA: TGTGCCAGCACCCCCGGGGAGGGCGCCTACGAGCAGTACTTC

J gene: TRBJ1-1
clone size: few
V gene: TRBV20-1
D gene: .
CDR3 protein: CSARVGGPNTEAFF
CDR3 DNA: TGCAGTGCTAGAGTCGGGGGACCGAACACTGAAGCTTTCTTT

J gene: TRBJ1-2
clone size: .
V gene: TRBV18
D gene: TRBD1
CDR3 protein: CASSPDREVSYGYTF
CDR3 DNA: TGTGCCAGCTCACCGGACAGGGAAGTTTCTTATGGCTACACCTTC

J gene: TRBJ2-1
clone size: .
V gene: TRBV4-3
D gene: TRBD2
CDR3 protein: CASSQGLLAAGRNEQFF
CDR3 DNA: TGCGCCAGCAGCCAGGGTCTTCTAGCGGCCGGAAGAAATGAGCAGTTCTTC

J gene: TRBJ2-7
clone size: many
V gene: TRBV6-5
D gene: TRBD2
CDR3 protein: CASGILAGSMREQYF
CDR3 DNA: TGTGCCAGCGGAATTCTAGCGGGATCTATGCGGGAGCAGTACTTC

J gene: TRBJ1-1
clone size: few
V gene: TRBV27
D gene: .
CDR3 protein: CASSSPRTEGQAFF
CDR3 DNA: TGTGCCAGCAGTTCTCCCCGGACGGAGGGCCAAGCTTTCTTT

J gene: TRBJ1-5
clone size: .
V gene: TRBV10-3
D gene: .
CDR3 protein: CAISEGRESNQPQHF
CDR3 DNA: TGTGCCATCAGTGAGGGCAGGGAAAGCAATCAGCCCCAGCATTTT

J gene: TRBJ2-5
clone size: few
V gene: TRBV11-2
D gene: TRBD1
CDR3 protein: CASSYRDREYF
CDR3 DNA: TGTGCCAGCAGCTACCGGGACAGGGAGTACTTC

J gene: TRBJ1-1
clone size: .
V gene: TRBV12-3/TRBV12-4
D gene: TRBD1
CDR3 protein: CASMTGMGAFF
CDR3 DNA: TGTGCCAGCATGACAGGGATGGGCGCTTTCTTT

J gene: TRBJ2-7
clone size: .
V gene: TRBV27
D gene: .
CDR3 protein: CASSHRTDYEQYF
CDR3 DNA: TGTGCCAGCAGTCATCGGACAGATTACGAGCAGTACTTC

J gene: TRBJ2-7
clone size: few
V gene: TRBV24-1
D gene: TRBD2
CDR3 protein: CATSEAGEYEQYF
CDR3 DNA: TGTGCCACCAGTGAGGCGGGGGAATACGAGCAGTACTTC

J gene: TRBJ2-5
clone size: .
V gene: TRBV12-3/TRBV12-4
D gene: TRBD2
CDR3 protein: CASAISGGETQYF
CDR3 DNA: TGTGCCAGCGCGATAAGCGGGGGAGAGACCCAGTACTTC

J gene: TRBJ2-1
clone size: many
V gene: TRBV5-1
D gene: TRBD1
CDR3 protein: CASSLAQGQGVHNEQFF
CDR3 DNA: TGCGCCAGCAGCTTGGCGCAGGGACAGGGGGTCCACAATGAGCAGTTCTTC

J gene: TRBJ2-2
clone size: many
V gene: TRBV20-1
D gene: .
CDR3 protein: CSAMGTTNTGELFF
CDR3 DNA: TGCAGTGCCATGGGGACCACAAACACCGGGGAGCTGTTTTTT

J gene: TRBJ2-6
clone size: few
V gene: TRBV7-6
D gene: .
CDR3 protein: CASSSTYSGANVLTF
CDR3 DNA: TGTGCCAGCAGCTCGACCTACTCTGGGGCCAACGTCCTGACTTTC

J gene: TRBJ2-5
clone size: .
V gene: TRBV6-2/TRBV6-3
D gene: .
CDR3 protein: CASSYGGARETQYF
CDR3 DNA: TGTGCCAGCAGTTACGGGGGAGCGCGAGAGACCCAGTACTTC

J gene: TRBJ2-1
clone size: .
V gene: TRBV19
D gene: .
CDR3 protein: CASNPGGSYNEQFF
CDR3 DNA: TGTGCCAGTAACCCTGGCGGGTCCTACAATGAGCAGTTCTTC

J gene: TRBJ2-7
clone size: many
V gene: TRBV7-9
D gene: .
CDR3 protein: CASSSQGGSYEQYF
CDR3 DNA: TGTGCCAGCAGCTCGCAGGGGGGCTCCTACGAGCAGTACTTC

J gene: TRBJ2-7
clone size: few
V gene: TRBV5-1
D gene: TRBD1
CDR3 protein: CASSLADWDRIYEQYF
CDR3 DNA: TGCGCCAGCAGCTTGGCAGATTGGGACAGGATCTACGAGCAGTACTTC

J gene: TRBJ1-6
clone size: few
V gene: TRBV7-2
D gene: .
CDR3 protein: CASSLDTVNTPLHF
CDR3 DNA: TGTGCCAGCAGCCTGGACACCGTCAATACACCCCTCCACTTT

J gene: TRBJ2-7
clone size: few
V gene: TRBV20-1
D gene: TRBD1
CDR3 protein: CSARTGDEQYF
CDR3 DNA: TGCAGTGCTAGAACAGGGGACGAGCAGTACTTC

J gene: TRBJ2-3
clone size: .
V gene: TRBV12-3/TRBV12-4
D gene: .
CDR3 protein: CASSYSRLTDTQYF
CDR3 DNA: TGTGCCAGCAGCTACAGCAGACTCACAGATACGCAGTATTTT

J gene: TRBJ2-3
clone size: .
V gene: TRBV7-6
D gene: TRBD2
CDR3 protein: CASSLRSFAGGSDTQYF
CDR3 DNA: TGTGCCAGCAGCTTACGGAGTTTTGCGGGGGGGTCAGATACGCAGTATTTT

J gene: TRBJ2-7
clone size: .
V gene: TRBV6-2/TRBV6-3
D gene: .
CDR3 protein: CASTYGGPTYEQYF
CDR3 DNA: TGTGCCAGCACCTACGGGGGCCCTACCTACGAGCAGTACTTC

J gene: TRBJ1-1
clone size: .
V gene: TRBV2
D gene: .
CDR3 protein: CASSENEGNTEAFF
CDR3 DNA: TGTGCCAGCAGTGAAAACGAGGGGAACACTGAAGCTTTCTTT

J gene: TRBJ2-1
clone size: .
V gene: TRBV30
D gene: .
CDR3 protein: CAWSPGLEQFF
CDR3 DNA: TGTGCCTGGAGTCCAGGGCTAGAGCAGTTCTTC

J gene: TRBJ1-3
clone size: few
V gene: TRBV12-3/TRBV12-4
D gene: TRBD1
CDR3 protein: CASSTGQAASGNTIYF
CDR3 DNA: TGTGCCAGCAGCACAGGACAGGCAGCCTCTGGAAACACCATATATTTT

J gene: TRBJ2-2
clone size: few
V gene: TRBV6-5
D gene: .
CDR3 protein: CASSYSTDQGNTGELFF
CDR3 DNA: TGTGCCAGCAGTTACTCCACGGACCAGGGGAACACCGGGGAGCTGTTTTTT

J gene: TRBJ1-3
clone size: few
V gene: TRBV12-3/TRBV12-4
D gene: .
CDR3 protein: CASSPGSSGNTIYF
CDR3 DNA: TGTGCCAGCAGTCCAGGGTCCTCTGGAAACACCATATATTTT

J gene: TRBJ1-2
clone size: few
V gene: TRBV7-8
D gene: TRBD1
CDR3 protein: CASSTLTGENYGYTF
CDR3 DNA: TGTGCCAGCAGCACCTTGACAGGGGAAAACTATGGCTACACCTTC

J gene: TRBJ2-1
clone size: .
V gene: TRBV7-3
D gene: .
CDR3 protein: CASSLGQSLNEQFF
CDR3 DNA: TGTGCCAGCAGCTTAGGGCAAAGCCTTAATGAGCAGTTCTTC

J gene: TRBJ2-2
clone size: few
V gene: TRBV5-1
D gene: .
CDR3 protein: CASSLEDAWSGELFF
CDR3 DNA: TGCGCCAGCAGCTTGGAGGATGCCTGGTCCGGGGAGCTGTTTTTT

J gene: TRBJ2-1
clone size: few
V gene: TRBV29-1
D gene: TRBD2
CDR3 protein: CSVGGAGDSANEQFF
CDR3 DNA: TGCAGCGTTGGGGGAGCGGGAGATTCTGCAAATGAGCAGTTCTTC

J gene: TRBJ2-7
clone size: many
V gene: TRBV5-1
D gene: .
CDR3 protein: CASSPSPGHSYEQYF
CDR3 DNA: TGCGCCAGCAGCCCCTCACCGGGACATTCCTACGAGCAGTACTTC

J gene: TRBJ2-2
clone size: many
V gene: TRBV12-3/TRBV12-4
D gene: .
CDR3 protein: CASSFEGGELFF
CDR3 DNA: TGTGCCAGCAGTTTTGAAGGCGGGGAGCTGTTTTTT

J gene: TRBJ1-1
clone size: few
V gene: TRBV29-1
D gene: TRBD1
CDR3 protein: CSVSTDRVMNTEAFF
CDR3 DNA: TGCAGCGTCAGTACGGACAGGGTTATGAACACTGAAGCTTTCTTT

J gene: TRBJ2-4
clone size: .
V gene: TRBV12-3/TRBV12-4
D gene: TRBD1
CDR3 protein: CASSWRNLFGQGKSGAKNIQYF
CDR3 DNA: TGTGCCAGCAGTTGGAGGAACCTATTTGGACAGGGAAAGTCAGGAGCCAAAAACATTCAGTACTTC

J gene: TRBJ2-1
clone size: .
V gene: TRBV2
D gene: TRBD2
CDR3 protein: CASSGLGLAGDNNEQFF
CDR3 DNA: TGTGCCAGCAGTGGCTTGGGACTAGCGGGAGATAACAATGAGCAGTTCTTC